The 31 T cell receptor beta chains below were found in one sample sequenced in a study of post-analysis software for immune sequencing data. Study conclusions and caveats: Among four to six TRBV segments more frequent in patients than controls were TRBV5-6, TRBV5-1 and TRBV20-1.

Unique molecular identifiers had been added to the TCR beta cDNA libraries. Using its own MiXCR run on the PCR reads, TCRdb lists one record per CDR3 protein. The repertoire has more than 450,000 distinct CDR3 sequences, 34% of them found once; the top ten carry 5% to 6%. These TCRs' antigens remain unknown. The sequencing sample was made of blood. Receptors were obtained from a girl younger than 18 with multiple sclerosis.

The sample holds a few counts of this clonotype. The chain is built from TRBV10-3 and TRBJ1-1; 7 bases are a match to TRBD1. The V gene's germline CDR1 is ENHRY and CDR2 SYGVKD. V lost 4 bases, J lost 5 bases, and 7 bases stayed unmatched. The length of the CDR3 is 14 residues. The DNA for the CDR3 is TGTGCCATCAGTGGGACAGGTGGTATGACTGAAGCTTTCTTT. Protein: CAISGTGGMTEAFF.

DNA of the CDR3: TGTGCCAGTAGTATTAGTGAGGACGGTGCCAACGTCCTGACTTTC. It encodes CASSISEDGANVLTF. The chain has TRBV19 and TRBJ2-6; D gene unclear. The germline gives CDR1 LNHDA, CDR2 SQIVND (reference sequence). V was cut by 3 bases and J by 7 bases, with 13 bases left in between. This CDR3 is built from 15 residues.

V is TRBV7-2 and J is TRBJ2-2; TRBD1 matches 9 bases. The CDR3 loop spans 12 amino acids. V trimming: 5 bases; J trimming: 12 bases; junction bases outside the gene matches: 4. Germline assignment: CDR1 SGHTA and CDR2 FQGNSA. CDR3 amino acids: CASSVNRGQLFF. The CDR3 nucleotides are TGTGCCAGCAGCGTAAACAGGGGGCAGCTGTTTTTT.

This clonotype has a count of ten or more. CDR3 loop: CASSAPPGGQTYNEQFF. The CDR3 DNA follows: TGTGCCAGCAGCGCCCCACCCGGGGGGCAGACCTACAATGAGCAGTTCTTC. The chain combines TRBV5-4 with TRBJ2-1; perhaps TRBD2 as D (7 bases). Germline CDR1 SGHNT, CDR2 YYREEE (reference sequence). This CDR3 comprises 17 residues. Trimming left V 4 bases short and J 2 bases short, with 19 bases between. Filled out from reference TRBV5-4 and TRBJ2-1, the complete variable domain reads ETGVTQSPTHLIKTRGQQVTLRCSSQSGHNTVSWYQQALGQGPQFIFQYYREEENGRGNFPPRFSGLQFPNYSSELNVNALELDDSALYLCASSAPPGGQTYNEQFFGPGTRLTVL.

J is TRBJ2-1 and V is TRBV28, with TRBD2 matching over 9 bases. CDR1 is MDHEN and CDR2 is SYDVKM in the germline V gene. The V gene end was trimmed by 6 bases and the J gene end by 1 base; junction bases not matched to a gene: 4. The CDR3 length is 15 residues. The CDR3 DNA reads TGTGCCAGCAGGCCGACTAGCGGATCCTACAATGAGCAGTTCTTC. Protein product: CASRPTSGSYNEQFF.

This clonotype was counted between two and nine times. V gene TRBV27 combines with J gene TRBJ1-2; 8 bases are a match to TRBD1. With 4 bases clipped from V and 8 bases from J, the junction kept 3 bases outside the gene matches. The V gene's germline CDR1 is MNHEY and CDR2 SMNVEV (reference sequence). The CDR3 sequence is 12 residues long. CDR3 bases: TGTGCCAGCAGTTCAGGGGGCATGGGCTACACCTTC. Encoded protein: CASSSGGMGYTF.

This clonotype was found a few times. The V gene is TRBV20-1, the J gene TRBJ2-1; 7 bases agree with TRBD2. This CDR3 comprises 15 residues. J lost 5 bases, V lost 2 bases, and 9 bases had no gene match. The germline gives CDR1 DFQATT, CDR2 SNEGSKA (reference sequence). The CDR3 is CSARLAGRVDNEQFF. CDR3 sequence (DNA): TGCAGTGCTAGATTGGCAGGGAGGGTTGACAATGAGCAGTTCTTC.

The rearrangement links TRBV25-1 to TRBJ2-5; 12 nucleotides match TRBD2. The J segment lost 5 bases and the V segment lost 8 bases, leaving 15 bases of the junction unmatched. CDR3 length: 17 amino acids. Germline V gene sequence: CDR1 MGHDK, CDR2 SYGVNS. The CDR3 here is CASRKGLAGITRETQYF. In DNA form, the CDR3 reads TGTGCCAGCCGTAAGGGACTAGCGGGCATCACGAGGGAGACCCAGTACTTC.

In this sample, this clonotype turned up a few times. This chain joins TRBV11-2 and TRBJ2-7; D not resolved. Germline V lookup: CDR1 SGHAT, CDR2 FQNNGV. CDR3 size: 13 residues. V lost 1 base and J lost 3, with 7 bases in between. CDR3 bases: TGTGCCAGCAGCTTAGCTCCGGGCTACGAGCAGTACTTC. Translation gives CASSLAPGYEQYF.

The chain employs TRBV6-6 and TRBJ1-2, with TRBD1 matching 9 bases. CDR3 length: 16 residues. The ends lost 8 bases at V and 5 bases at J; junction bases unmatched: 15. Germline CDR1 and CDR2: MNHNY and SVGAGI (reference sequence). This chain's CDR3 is CASEVSGGQGDYGYTF. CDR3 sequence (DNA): TGTGCCAGCGAAGTCTCGGGGGGACAGGGTGATTATGGCTACACCTTC.

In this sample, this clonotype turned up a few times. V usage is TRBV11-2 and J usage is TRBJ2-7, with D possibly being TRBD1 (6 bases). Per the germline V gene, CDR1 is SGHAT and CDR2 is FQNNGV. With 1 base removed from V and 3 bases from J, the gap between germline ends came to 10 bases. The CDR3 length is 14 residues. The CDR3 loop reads CASSLVQGHYEQYF. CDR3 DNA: TGTGCCAGCAGCTTAGTGCAGGGGCACTACGAGCAGTACTTC.

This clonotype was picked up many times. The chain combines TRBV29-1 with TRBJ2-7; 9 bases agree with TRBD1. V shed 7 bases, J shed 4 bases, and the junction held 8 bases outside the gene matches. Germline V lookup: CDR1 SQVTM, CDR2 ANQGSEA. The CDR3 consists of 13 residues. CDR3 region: CSGGTGQWYEQYF. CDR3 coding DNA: TGCAGCGGGGGGACAGGGCAGTGGTACGAGCAGTACTTC.

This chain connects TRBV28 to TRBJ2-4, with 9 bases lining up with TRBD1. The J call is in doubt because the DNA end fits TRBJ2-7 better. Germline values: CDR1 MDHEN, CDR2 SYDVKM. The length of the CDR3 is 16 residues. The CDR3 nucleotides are TGTGCCAGCAGTCACCAGGACAGGGGTCATTCCTACGAGCAGTACTTC. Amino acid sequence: CASSHQDRGHSYEQYF.

The CDR3 protein is CASSLSGKTEGYTF. The DNA of the CDR3 is TGCGCCAGCAGCTTGAGTGGGAAAACTGAGGGCTACACCTTC. V is TRBV5-1 and J is TRBJ1-2; D call uncertain. Trimming took off 1 base at V and 8 bases at J, with 15 bases between the two ends. From germline, CDR1 is SGHRS and CDR2 YFSETQ. The CDR3 has 14 residues.

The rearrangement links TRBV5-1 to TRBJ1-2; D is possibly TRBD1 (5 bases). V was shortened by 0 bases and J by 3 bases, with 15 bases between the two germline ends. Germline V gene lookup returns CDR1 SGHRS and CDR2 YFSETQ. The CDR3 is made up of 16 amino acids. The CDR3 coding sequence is TGCGCCAGCAGCTTGGCCCAGGGTCCCGGGCACTATGGCTACACCTTC. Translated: CASSLAQGPGHYGYTF.

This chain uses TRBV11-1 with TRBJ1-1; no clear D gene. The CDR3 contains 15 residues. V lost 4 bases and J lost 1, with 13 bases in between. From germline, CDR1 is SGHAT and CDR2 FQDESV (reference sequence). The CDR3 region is CASSSRVGANTEAFF. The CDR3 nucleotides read TGTGCCAGCAGCTCGCGGGTTGGCGCGAACACTGAAGCTTTCTTT.

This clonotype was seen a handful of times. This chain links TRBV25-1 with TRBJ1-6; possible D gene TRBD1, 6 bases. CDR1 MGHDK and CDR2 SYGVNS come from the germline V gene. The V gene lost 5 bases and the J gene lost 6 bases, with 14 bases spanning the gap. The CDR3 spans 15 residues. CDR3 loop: CASSPGVRGNSPLHF. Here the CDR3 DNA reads TGTGCCAGCAGTCCCGGAGTCAGGGGTAATTCACCCCTCCACTTT.

DNA of the CDR3: TGTGCCAGCAGTGAAGCGGGGGGCGCGGTCACTGAAGCTTTCTTT. Translated: CASSEAGGAVTEAFF. The chain has TRBV6-1 and TRBJ1-1; possible D gene TRBD1, 6 bases. The CDR3 is 15 amino acids. Between the trimmed V and J ends, which lost 0 bases and 4 bases, there was a span of 12 bases. Germline V CDR1 and CDR2: MNHNS, SASEGT.

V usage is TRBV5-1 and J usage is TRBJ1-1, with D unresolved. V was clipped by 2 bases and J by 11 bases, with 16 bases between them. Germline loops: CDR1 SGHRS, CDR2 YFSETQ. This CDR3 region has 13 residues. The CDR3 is CASSLDGLLGAFF. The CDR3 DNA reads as TGCGCCAGCAGCTTAGATGGACTTTTGGGGGCTTTCTTT.

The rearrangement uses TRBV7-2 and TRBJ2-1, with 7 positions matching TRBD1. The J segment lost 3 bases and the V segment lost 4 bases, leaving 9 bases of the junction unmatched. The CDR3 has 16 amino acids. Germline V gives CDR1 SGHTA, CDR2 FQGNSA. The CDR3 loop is CASSSPRQGYYNEQFF. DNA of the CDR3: TGTGCCAGCAGCTCGCCAAGACAGGGTTACTACAATGAGCAGTTCTTC.

CDR3: CASSLDGVSGYEQFF. The DNA of the CDR3 is TGTGCCAGCAGCTTAGATGGGGTTAGCGGGTATGAGCAGTTCTTC. This chain links TRBV11-3 with TRBJ2-1, with 7 bases matching TRBD2. Germline loops: CDR1 SGHNT, CDR2 YENEEA. V was pared by 0 bases and J by 8 bases, with 7 bases of the junction left unmatched. The length of the CDR3 is 15 residues.

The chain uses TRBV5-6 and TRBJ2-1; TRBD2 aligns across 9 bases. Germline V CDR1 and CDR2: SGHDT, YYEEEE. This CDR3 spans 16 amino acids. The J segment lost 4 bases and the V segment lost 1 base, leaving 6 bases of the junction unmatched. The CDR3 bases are TGTGCCAGCAGCTTGAACCTAGCGGGGCCTTACAATGAGCAGTTCTTC. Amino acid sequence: CASSLNLAGPYNEQFF.

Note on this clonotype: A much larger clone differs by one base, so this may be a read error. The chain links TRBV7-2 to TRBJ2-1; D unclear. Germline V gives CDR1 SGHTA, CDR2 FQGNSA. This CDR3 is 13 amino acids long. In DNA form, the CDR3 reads TGTGCCAGCACCGCCAGCTCCTACAGTGAGCAGTTCTTC. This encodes CASTASSYSEQFF. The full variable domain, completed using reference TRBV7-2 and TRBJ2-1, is GAGVSQSPSNKVTEKGKDVELRCDPISGHTALYWYRQSLGQGLEFLIYFQGNSAPDKSGLPSDRFSAERTGGSVSTLTIQRTQQEDSAVYLCASTASSYSEQFFGPGTRLTVL.

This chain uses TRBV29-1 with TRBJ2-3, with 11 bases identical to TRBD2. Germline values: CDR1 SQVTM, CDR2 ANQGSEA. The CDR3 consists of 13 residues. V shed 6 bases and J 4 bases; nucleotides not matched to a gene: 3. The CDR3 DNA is TGCAGCGTCGCACTAGCGGGGGCAGATACGCAGTATTTT. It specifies CSVALAGADTQYF.

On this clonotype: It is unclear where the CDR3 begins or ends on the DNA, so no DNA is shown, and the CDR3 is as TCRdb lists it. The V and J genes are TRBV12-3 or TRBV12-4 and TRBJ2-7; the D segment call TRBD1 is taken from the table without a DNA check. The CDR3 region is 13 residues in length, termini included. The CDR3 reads CASSSSPRSEQYF.

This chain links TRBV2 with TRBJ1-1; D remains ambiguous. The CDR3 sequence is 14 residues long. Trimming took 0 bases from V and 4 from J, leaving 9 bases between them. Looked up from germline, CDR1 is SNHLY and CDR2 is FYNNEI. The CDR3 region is CASSEAGGFTEAFF. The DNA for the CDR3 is TGTGCCAGCAGTGAAGCCGGAGGGTTCACTGAAGCTTTCTTT.

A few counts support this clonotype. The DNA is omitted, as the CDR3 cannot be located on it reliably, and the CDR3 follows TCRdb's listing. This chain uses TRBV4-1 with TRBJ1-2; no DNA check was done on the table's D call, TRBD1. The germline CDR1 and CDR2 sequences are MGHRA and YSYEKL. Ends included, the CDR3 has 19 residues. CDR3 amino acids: CASSQINVGQGASAYGCTF.

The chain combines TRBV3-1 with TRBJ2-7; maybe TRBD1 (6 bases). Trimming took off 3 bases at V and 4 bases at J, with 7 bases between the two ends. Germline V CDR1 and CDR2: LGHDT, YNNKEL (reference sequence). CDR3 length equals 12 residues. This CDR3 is CASSHTGYEQYF. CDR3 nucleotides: TGTGCCAGCAGCCACACAGGGTACGAGCAGTACTTC.

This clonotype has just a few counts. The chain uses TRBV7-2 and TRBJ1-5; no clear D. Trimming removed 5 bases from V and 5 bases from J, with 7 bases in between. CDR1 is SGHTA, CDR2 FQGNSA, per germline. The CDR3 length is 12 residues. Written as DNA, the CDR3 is TGTGCCAGCAGCCGTCGAGATCAGCCCCAGCATTTT. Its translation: CASSRRDQPQHF.

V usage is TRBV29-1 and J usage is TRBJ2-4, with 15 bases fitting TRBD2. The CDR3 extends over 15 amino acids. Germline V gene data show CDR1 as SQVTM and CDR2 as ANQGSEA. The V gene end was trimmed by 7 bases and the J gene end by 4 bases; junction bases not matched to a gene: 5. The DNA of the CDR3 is TGCAGCGGTGGACTAGCGGGGGGGCCTAAAAACATTCAGTACTTC. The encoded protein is CSGGLAGGPKNIQYF.

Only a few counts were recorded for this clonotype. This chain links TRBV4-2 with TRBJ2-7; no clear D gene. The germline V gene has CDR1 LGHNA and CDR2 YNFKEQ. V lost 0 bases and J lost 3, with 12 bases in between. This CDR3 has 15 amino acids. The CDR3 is CASSQEGEGFYEQYF. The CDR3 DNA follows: TGTGCCAGCAGCCAAGAAGGAGAAGGGTTCTACGAGCAGTACTTC.